This T cell receptor beta chain appears in the sequencing data of a study of Graves' ophthalmopathy and Graves' hyperthyroidism. Study findings and constraints: In blood, most expanded thyroid clonotypes above 0.001 frequency were also detected.

Where ophthalmopathy was present, donors had moderate-to-severe activity, CAS ≥3, NOSPECS ≥4 and duration under 3 months. Exclusion covered patients with other autoimmune diseases or uncontrolled infections (as well as pregnancy or lactation). CDR1 PRHDT and CDR2 FYEKMQ come from the germline V gene (reference sequence). V lost 3 bases and J 3 bases, leaving 14 bases between the germline ends. The CDR3 sequence is 16 residues long. A note on this clonotype: The antigen is not known.

RNA transcripts yielded amplified TCR beta CDR3 regions. Following a first-round RT-PCR that used HTBI primers, a second-round multiplex PCR was carried out. TCRdb itself ran the multiplex PCR reads through MiXCR, one entry per CDR3 protein. The sample has 650,000 to 900,000 distinct CDR3 sequences; roughly two fifths are singletons. Sequencing input: peripheral blood. The sequence came from an adult man with Graves' ophthalmopathy. V is TRBV13 and J is TRBJ1-4; D not certain. CDR3 residues: CASSFLSGNSNEKLFF. In DNA form, the CDR3 reads TGTGCCAGCAGCTTCCTATCAGGAAACTCTAATGAAAAACTGTTTTTT.